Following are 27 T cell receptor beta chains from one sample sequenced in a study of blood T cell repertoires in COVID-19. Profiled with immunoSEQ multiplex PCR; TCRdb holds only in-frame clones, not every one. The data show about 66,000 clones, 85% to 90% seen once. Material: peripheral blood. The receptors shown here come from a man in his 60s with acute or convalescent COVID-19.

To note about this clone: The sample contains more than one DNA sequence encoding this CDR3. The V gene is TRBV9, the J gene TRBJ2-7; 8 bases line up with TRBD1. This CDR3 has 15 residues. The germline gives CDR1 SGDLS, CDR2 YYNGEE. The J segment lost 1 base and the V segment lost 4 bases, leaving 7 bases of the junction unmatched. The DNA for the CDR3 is TGTGCCAGCAGCCTACGACAGGGGAGTTCCTACGAGCAGTACTTC. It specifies CASSLRQGSSYEQYF.

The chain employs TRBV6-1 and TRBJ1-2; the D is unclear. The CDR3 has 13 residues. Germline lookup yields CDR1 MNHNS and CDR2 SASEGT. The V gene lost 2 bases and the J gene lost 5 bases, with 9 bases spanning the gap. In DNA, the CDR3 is TGTGCCAGCAGTGAACGCCTTACATATGGCTACACCTTC. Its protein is CASSERLTYGYTF.

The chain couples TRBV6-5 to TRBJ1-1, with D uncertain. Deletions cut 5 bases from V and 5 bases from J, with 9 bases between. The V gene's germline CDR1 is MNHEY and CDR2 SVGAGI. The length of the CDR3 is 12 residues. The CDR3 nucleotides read TGTGCCAGCAGTCTATACGGGACTGAAGCTTTCTTT. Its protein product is CASSLYGTEAFF.

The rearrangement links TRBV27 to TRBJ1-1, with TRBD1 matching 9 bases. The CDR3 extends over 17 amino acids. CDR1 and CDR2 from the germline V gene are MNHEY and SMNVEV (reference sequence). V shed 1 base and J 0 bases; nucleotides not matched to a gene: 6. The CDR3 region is CASSLLGGTGMNTEAFF. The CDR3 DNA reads TGTGCCAGCAGTTTATTGGGTGGGACAGGGATGAACACTGAAGCTTTCTTT.

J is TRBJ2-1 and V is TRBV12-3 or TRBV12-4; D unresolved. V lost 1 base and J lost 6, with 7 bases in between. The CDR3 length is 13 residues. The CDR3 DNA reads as TGTGCCAGCAGTTTAGGTAGTTTCAATGAGCAGTTCTTC. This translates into CASSLGSFNEQFF.

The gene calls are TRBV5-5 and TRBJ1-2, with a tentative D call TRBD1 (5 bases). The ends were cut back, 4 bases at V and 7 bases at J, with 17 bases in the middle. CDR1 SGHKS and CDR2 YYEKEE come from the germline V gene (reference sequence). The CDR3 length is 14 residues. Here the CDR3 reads CASSLRGGEGGYTF. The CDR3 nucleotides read TGTGCCAGCAGCCTCCGTGGAGGGGAGGGTGGCTACACCTTC.

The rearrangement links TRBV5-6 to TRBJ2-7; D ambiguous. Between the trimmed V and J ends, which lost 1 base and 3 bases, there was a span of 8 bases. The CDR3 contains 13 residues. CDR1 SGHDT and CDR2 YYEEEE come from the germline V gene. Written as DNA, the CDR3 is TGTGCCAGCAGCTTGACAGACGGCTACGAGCAGTACTTC. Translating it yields CASSLTDGYEQYF. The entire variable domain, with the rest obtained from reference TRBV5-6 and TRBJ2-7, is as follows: DAGVTQSPTHLIKTRGQQVTLRCSPKSGHDTVSWYQQALGQGPQFIFQYYEEEERQRGNFPDRFSGHQFPNYSSELNVNALLLGDSALYLCASSLTDGYEQYFGPGTRLTVT.

The CDR3 reads CASSPGFALGAFF. The CDR3 region has the DNA TGTGCCAGCTCACCTGGCTTTGCCCTTGGAGCTTTCTTT. The chain carries TRBV18 and TRBJ1-1; D remains unclear. Germline loops: CDR1 KGHSH, CDR2 LQKENI. The V end was cut by 3 bases, the J end by 10 bases, with 15 bases between. The CDR3 runs 13 residues.

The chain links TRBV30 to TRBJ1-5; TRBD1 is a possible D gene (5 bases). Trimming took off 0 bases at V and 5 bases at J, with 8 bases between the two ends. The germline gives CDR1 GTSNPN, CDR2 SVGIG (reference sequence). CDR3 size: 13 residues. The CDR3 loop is CAWSVAGDQPQHF. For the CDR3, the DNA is TGTGCCTGGAGTGTCGCGGGGGATCAGCCCCAGCATTTT.

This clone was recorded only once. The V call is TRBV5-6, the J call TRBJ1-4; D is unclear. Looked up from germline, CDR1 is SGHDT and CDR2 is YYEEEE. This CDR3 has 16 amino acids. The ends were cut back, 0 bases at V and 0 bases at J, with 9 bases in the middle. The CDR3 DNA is TGTGCCAGCAGCTTGGGCAGGCGGGCAACTAATGAAAAACTGTTTTTT. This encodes CASSLGRRATNEKLFF.

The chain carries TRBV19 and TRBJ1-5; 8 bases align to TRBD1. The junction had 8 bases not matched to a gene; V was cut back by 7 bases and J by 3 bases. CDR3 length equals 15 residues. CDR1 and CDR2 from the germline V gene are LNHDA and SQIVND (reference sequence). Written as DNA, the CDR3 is TGTGCCAGTACCTCACAGGGGGGATTCAATCAGCCCCAGCATTTT. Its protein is CASTSQGGFNQPQHF.

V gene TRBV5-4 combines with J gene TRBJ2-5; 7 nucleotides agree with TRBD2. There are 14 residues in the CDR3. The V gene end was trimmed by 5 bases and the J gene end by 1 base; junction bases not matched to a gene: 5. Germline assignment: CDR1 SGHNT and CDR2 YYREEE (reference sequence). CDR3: CASSAGAFQETQYF. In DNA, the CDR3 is TGTGCCAGCAGTGCGGGAGCCTTCCAAGAGACCCAGTACTTC.

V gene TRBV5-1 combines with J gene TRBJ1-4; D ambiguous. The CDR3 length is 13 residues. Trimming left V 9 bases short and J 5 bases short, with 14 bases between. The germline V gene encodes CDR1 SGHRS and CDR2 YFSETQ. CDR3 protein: CATRRGENEKLFF. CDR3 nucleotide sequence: TGCGCCACCCGCCGTGGAGAAAATGAAAAACTGTTTTTT.

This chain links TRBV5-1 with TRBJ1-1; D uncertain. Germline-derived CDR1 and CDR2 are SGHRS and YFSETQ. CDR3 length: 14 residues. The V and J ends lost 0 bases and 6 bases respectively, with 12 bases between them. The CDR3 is CASSLVMGQAEAFF. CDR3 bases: TGCGCCAGCAGCTTGGTGATGGGTCAGGCTGAAGCTTTCTTT.

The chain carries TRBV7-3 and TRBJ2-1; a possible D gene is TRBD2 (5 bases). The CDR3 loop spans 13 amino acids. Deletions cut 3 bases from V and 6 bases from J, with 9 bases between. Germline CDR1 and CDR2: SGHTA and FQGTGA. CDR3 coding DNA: TGTGCCAGCAGCTTCGACCGGGGCAATGAGCAGTTCTTC. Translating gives CASSFDRGNEQFF.

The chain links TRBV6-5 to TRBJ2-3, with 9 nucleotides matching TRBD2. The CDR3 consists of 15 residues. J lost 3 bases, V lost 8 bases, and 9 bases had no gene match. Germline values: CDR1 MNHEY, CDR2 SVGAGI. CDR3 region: CASGASGGKTDTQYF. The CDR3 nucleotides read TGTGCCAGCGGGGCCAGCGGGGGGAAGACAGATACGCAGTATTTT.

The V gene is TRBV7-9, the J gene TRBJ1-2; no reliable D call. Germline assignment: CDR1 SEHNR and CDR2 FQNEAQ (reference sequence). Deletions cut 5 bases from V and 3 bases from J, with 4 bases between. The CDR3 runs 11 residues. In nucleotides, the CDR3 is TGTGCCAGCAGCCGGGACTATGGCTACACCTTC. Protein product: CASSRDYGYTF.

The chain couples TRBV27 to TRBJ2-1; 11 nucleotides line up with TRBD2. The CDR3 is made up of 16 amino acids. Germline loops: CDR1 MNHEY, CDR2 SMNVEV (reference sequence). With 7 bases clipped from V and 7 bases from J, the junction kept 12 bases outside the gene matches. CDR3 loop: CASKYLLAGGQNEQFF. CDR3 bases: TGTGCCAGCAAGTATCTCTTAGCGGGGGGGCAAAATGAGCAGTTCTTC.

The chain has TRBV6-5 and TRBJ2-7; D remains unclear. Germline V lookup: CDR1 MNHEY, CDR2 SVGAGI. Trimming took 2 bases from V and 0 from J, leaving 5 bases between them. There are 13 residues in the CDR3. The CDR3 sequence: CASSYGVSYEQYF. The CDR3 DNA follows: TGTGCCAGCAGTTACGGAGTCTCCTACGAGCAGTACTTC.

This CDR3 reads CASSVTGTTEAFF. As DNA, the CDR3 is TGTGCCAGCAGCGTGACAGGTACGACTGAAGCTTTCTTT. The chain has TRBV5-4 and TRBJ1-1, with TRBD1 as a possible D gene (6 bases). The CDR3 extends over 13 amino acids. Per the germline V gene, CDR1 is SGHNT and CDR2 is YYREEE (reference sequence). The ends were cut back, 4 bases at V and 5 bases at J, with 12 bases in the middle.

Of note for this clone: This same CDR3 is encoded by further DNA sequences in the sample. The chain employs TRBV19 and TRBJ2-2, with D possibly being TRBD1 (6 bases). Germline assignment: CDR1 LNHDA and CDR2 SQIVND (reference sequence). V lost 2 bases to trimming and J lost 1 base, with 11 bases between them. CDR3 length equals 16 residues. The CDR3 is CASSIRGTRNTGELFF. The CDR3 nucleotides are TGTGCCAGTAGTATAAGGGGGACACGGAACACCGGGGAGCTGTTTTTT. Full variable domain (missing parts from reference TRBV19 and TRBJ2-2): DGGITQSPKYLFRKEGQNVTLSCEQNLNHDAMYWYRQDPGQGLRLIYYSQIVNDFQKGDIAEGYSVSREKKESFPLTVTSAQKNPTAFYLCASSIRGTRNTGELFFGEGSRLTVL.

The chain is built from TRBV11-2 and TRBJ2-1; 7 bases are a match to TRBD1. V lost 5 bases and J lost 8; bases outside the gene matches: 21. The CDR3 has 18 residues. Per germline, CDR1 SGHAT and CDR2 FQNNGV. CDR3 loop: CASSEYIGKGASAYEQFF. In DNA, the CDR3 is TGTGCCAGCAGCGAATACATCGGTAAGGGGGCGTCAGCCTATGAGCAGTTCTTC.

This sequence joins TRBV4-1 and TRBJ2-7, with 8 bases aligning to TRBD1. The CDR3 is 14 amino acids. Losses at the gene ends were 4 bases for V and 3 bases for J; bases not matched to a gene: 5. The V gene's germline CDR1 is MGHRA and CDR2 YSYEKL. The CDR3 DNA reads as TGCGCCAGCAGCCGGACAGGGCTAGGCTACGAGCAGTACTTC. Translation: CASSRTGLGYEQYF.

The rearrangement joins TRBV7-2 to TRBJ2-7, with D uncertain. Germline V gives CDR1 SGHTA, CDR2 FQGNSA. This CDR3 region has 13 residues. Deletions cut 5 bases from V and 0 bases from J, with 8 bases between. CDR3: CASSPDISYEQYF. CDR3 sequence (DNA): TGTGCCAGCAGCCCCGACATCTCCTACGAGCAGTACTTC.

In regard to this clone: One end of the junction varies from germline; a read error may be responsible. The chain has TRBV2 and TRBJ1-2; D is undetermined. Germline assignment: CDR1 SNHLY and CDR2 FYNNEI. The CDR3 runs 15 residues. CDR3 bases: TGTGCCAGCAGCACGCTCCGGCAGGTTAACAATGGCTACACCTTC. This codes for CASSTLRQVNNGYTF.

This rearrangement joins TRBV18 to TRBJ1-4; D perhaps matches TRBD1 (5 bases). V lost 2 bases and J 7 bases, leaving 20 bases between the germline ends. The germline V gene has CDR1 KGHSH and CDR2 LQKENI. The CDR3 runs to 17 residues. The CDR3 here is CASSPRLPGGEGEKLFF. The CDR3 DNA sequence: TGTGCCAGCTCACCAAGATTGCCGGGGGGAGAAGGTGAAAAACTGTTTTTT.

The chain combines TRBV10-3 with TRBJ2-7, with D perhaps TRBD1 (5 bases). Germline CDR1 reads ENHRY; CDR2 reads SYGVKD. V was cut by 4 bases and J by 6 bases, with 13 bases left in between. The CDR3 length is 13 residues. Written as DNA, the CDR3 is TGTGCCATCAGTGGAACAAGGGGCCTCGAGCAGTACTTC. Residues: CAISGTRGLEQYF.